This T cell receptor (beta chain) is from a study of CD8 T cells in ankylosing spondylitis. Findings and caveats of the study: As reported, disease-linked clones showed significant enrichment in matched ankylosing spondylitis synovial fluid. Fewer than 10 highly homologous variants made up a TCR beta motif that seemed to typify ankylosing spondylitis blood.

Libraries of TCR beta came from quantitative 5'-RACE with molecular barcodes. One entry per CDR3 protein, called by TCRdb with MiXCR from the 5' RACE reads. This sample has fewer than 250,000 distinct CDR3 sequences, with roughly 10% found just once. As for this clonotype: Its antigen is currently unknown.

Deletions cut 6 bases from V and 4 bases from J, with 16 bases between. Germline V gene lookup returns CDR1 DFQATT and CDR2 SNEGSKA (reference sequence). CDR3 length: 15 amino acids. The TCR was taken from a male donor with ankylosing spondylitis or in good health (not recorded which). Source material: blood, either unsorted or a sorted T cell fraction (not recorded which). This chain connects TRBV20-1 to TRBJ1-6; D is possibly TRBD1 (6 bases). For the CDR3, the DNA is TGCAGTGCAACCCAGGGGTCAGGGTATAATTCACCCCTCCACTTT. It translates to CSATQGSGYNSPLHF.